This TCR beta chain was recorded in a study of T cells in Graves' hyperthyroidism and ophthalmopathy. General study findings and limits: The model's output predicted ophthalmopathy at a median of around 6.9 months prior to onset. Stable hyperthyroidism was separated from ophthalmopathy by a model based on 13 V-J features. Blood also carried most thyroid clonotypes expanded above 0.001.

From germline, CDR1 is SQVTM and CDR2 ANQGSEA. The CDR3 is made up of 12 amino acids. Trimming cost V 7 bases and J 5 bases; bases outside gene matches: 7. In its sample, this clonotype was seen many times. Its antigen is still unknown. It was uncontrolled infection, other autoimmune disease, pregnancy or lactation that excluded patients. Amplification yielded TCR beta CDR3 regions, with RNA transcripts as the source. A set of HTBI primers served as the primers for a first-round RT-PCR of the TCR CDR3. TCRdb redid the calling of the multiplex PCR reads with MiXCR, one entry per CDR3 protein. The sample consists of about 340,000 distinct CDR3 sequences, around 23% of them appearing once.

The sequenced sample consisted of blood. The chain has TRBV29-1 and TRBJ2-7, with 8 bases identical to TRBD1. This clonotype was sampled from a woman aged 45 to 65 with Graves' hyperthyroidism. This chain's CDR3 is CSAGQGFNEQYF. CDR3 nucleotide sequence: TGCAGCGCCGGACAGGGATTTAACGAGCAGTACTTC.